This TCR beta chain was captured in a study of CD8 T cells in ankylosing spondylitis. General observations from the study: One TCR beta motif, made up of under ten highly homologous variants, appeared characteristic of ankylosing spondylitis blood.

TCRdb re-analysed the 5' RACE reads in MiXCR, keeping a single row per CDR3 protein. The table has a few hundred thousand distinct CDR3 sequences, 20% to 25% seen once. Trimming took 2 bases from V and 1 from J, leaving 10 bases between them. The germline CDR1 and CDR2 sequences are SGHRS and YFSETQ. The CDR3 length is 15 residues. As for this clonotype: Its cognate antigen is unknown.

The chain has TRBV5-1 and TRBJ2-1, with a tentative D call TRBD2 (5 bases). Sequenced material: blood, either unsorted or a sorted T cell fraction (not recorded which). The receptor was isolated from a male donor with ankylosing spondylitis. CDR3 loop: CASSFASISYNEQFF. The CDR3 bases are TGCGCCAGCAGCTTCGCTAGCATTTCCTACAATGAGCAGTTCTTC.